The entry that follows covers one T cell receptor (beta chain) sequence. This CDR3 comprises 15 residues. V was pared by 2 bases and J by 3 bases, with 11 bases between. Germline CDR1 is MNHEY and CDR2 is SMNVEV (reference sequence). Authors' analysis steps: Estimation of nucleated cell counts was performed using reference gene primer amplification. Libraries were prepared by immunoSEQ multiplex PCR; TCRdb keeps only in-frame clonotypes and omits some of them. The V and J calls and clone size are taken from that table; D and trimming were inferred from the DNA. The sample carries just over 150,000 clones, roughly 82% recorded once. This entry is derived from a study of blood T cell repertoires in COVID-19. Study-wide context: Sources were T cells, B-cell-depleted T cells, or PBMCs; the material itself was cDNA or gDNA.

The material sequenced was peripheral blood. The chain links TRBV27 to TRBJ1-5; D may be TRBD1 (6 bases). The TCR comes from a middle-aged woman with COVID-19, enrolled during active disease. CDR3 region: CASSLDRSSNQPQHF. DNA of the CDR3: TGTGCCAGCAGTTTAGACAGGAGCTCCAATCAGCCCCAGCATTTT.